The T cell receptor beta chain under discussion was sequenced for a study of OX40 agonist ivuxolimab in advanced cancers. Sequenced by immunoSEQ multiplex PCR; TCRdb stores in-frame clones only, minus some. This table holds approximately 66,000 clones, roughly 85% found once. This clone was counted a single time. Its specificity is unknown. The germline V gene has CDR1 SGHAT and CDR2 FQNNGV. Trimming took 5 bases from V and 5 from J, leaving 13 bases between them. The CDR3 is made up of 13 amino acids. Points from the study as a whole: Also present in some nonresponders was a low level of normalized T-cell clonal expansion.

This rearrangement joins TRBV11-2 to TRBJ2-7, with D possibly TRBD2 on 5 matching bases. The sample was CD4+ or CD8+ T cells sorted from blood, taken in a trial of the OX40 agonist ivuxolimab. This TCR was recovered from an adult with an advanced solid tumor such as melanoma, head and neck, liver or kidney cancer. CDR3 DNA sequence: TGTGCCAGCAGCCAACCATCGCGGGACGAGCAGTACTTC. It yields the protein CASSQPSRDEQYF. Variable domain in full (rest from reference TRBV11-2 and TRBJ2-7): EAGVAQSPRYKIIEKRQSVAFWCNPISGHATLYWYQQILGQGPKLLIQFQNNGVVDDSQLPKDRFSAERLKGVDSTLKIQPAKLEDSAVYLCASSQPSRDEQYFGPGTRLTVT.